The 30 T cell receptor beta chains listed next were all sequenced from one sample in a study of blood T cell repertoires in COVID-19. Sequencing used immunoSEQ multiplex PCR; TCRdb keeps in-frame clones, though not all of them. The table records around 180,000 clones, approximately 82% of them present only once. Sequencing was done on a sample of peripheral blood. These receptors were collected from a woman older than 75 with active or convalescent COVID-19.

V is TRBV10-3 and J is TRBJ2-2, with 8 bases fitting TRBD1. The CDR3 runs to 15 residues. Trimming removed 6 bases from V and 6 bases from J; junction bases left unmatched: 9. Germline V gene data show CDR1 as ENHRY and CDR2 as SYGVKD. The CDR3 bases are TGTGCCATCAGACTGACAGGGGATAAGGCCGGGGAGCTGTTTTTT. Translating gives CAIRLTGDKAGELFF.

V and J are TRBV7-6 and TRBJ2-1, with unresolved D. Germline lookup yields CDR1 SGHVS and CDR2 FNYEAQ. This CDR3 contains 13 residues. V dropped 1 base and J dropped 5 bases, with 6 bases sitting between them. The CDR3 nucleotides are TGTGCCAGCAGCTTAGGGAGAAACAATGAGCAGTTCTTC. Its translation: CASSLGRNNEQFF.

CDR3 in DNA: TGTGCCAGCAGTTGGGACAGGGGCACAGATACGCAGTATTTT. As protein: CASSWDRGTDTQYF. The gene calls are TRBV27 and TRBJ2-3; TRBD1 aligns across 9 bases. With 4 bases clipped from V and 1 base from J, the junction kept 0 bases outside the gene matches. Per the germline V gene, CDR1 is MNHEY and CDR2 is SMNVEV (reference sequence). The length of the CDR3 is 14 residues.

In this sample, this clone turned up a few times. The chain has TRBV28 and TRBJ2-2; 8 bases fit TRBD1. The V gene's germline CDR1 is MDHEN and CDR2 SYDVKM. This CDR3 contains 14 residues. Trimming took 3 bases from V and 8 from J; bases not matched to a gene: 5. The DNA of the CDR3 is TGTGCCAGCAGTTTCCAGGGGGCAGGTGGGGAGCTGTTTTTT. Protein sequence: CASSFQGAGGELFF.

V and J are TRBV3-1 (or the pseudogene TRBV3-2) and TRBJ1-6; D unresolved. The germline CDR1 and CDR2 sequences are LGHDT and YNNKEL (reference sequence). Between the trimmed V and J ends, which lost 0 bases and 6 bases, there was a span of 12 bases. The CDR3 has 16 residues. The CDR3 here is CASSQDAGASNSPLHF. CDR3 nucleotide sequence: TGTGCCAGCAGCCAAGACGCGGGCGCTAGTAATTCACCCCTCCACTTT.

This sequence joins TRBV21-1 and TRBJ2-2; the DNA was not used to check the table's D call, TRBD1. TRBV21-1 represents a pseudogene. The CDR3 sequence is 15 residues long. CDR3 sequence reads: CATPVARTNTGELFF. The CDR3 region has the DNA TGTGCCACCCCCGTTGCCAGGACGAACACCGGGGAGCTGTTTTTT.

As DNA, the CDR3 is TGCAGCGTTGGGACATACACTGAAGCTTTCTTT. Translation gives CSVGTYTEAFF. The chain joins TRBV29-1 to TRBJ1-1, with a weak D call TRBD1 (5 bases). The germline V gene has CDR1 SQVTM and CDR2 ANQGSEA. CDR3 length: 11 amino acids. V lost 4 bases and J lost 3, with 6 bases in between. Full variable domain (rest looked up from reference TRBV29-1 and TRBJ1-1): SAVISQKPSRDICQRGTSLTIQCQVDSQVTMMFWYRQQPGQSLTLIATANQGSEATYESGFVIDKFPISRPNLTFSTLTVSNMSPEDSSIYLCSVGTYTEAFFGQGTRLTVV.

The rearrangement joins TRBV10-3 to TRBJ1-2; D perhaps matches TRBD1 (5 bases). The germline gives CDR1 ENHRY, CDR2 SYGVKD. The CDR3 is 14 residues long. V dropped 2 bases and J dropped 8 bases, with 15 bases sitting between them. The CDR3 is CAISEDPTGQGYTF. In DNA, the CDR3 is TGTGCCATCAGTGAGGACCCTACAGGTCAGGGCTACACCTTC.

V gene TRBV12-3 or TRBV12-4 combines with J gene TRBJ1-2, with a weak D call TRBD1 (5 bases). V lost 1 base and J 2 bases, leaving 5 bases between the germline ends. CDR3 length: 13 residues. The CDR3 protein is CASSLDRNYGYTF. In DNA, the CDR3 is TGTGCCAGCAGTTTAGACAGGAACTATGGCTACACCTTC.

The chain carries TRBV10-3 and TRBJ1-4; TRBD1 aligns across 8 bases. Germline loops: CDR1 ENHRY, CDR2 SYGVKD. V was pared by 6 bases and J by 6 bases, with 9 bases of the junction left unmatched. This CDR3 is 15 amino acids long. The CDR3: CAIRGAGGGDEKLFF. The CDR3 coding sequence is TGTGCCATCAGAGGGGCAGGGGGCGGGGATGAAAAACTGTTTTTT.

The V call is TRBV5-1, the J call TRBJ2-3, with 16 bases aligning to TRBD2. Losses at the gene ends were 4 bases for V and 4 bases for J; bases not matched to a gene: 6. The CDR3 is made up of 17 amino acids. Per the germline V gene, CDR1 is SGHRS and CDR2 is YFSETQ. The CDR3: CASSMGLAGGGADTQYF. CDR3 in DNA: TGCGCCAGCAGCATGGGACTAGCGGGAGGGGGCGCAGATACGCAGTATTTT. Full variable domain (outside the CDR3, taken from reference TRBV5-1 and TRBJ2-3): KAGVTQTPRYLIKTRGQQVTLSCSPISGHRSVSWYQQTPGQGLQFLFEYFSETQRNKGNFPGRFSGRQFSNSRSEMNVSTLELGDSALYLCASSMGLAGGGADTQYFGPGTRLTVL.

The V and J genes are TRBV2 and TRBJ1-1; D gene uncertain. With 4 bases removed from V and 1 base from J, the gap between germline ends came to 7 bases. The germline V gene encodes CDR1 SNHLY and CDR2 FYNNEI. This CDR3 has 13 residues. As DNA, the CDR3 is TGTGCCAGCAGTGCGAGGCAGAACACTGAAGCTTTCTTT. Its protein is CASSARQNTEAFF.

The chain links TRBV3-1 (or the pseudogene TRBV3-2) to TRBJ2-1, with D perhaps TRBD2 (6 bases). Germline V gives CDR1 LGHDT, CDR2 YNNKEL (reference sequence). Trimming took off 6 bases at V and 3 bases at J, with 21 bases between the two ends. The CDR3 runs 17 residues. DNA of the CDR3: TGTGCCAGCAGACCCGGGCCTGGGGGAGGCAGCTACAATGAGCAGTTCTTC. It codes for CASRPGPGGGSYNEQFF.

The chain is built from TRBV11-3 and TRBJ2-3; D is ambiguous. There are 14 residues in the CDR3. Germline CDR1 reads SGHNT; CDR2 reads YENEEA. The germline V and J ends were trimmed by 0 bases and 0 bases, with 4 bases remaining between them. The CDR3 sequence is CASSLDGSTDTQYF. DNA for the CDR3: TGTGCCAGCAGCTTAGACGGTAGCACAGATACGCAGTATTTT.

This clone was observed a single time. This rearrangement joins TRBV20-1 to TRBJ2-7, with D maybe TRBD2 (5 bases). CDR1 and CDR2 from the germline V gene are DFQATT and SNEGSKA (reference sequence). Trimming shortened V by 6 bases and J by 4 bases, and 10 bases separated the two germline ends. CDR3 length equals 11 residues. This CDR3 is CSARTRYEQYF. The CDR3 nucleotides are TGCAGTGCCAGGACTCGGTACGAGCAGTACTTC.

This clone was detected only a few times. The chain carries TRBV6-1 and TRBJ1-1; TRBD1 agrees at 8 bases. Per germline, CDR1 MNHNS and CDR2 SASEGT. The CDR3 loop spans 17 amino acids. After removal of 0 bases from V and 4 bases from J, the junction contained 10 bases not matched to a gene. In DNA form, the CDR3 reads TGTGCCAGCAGTGAAGCCTACGACAGGGGTTGGGGCACTGAAGCTTTCTTT. The encoded protein is CASSEAYDRGWGTEAFF.

The J gene is TRBJ2-7, the V gene TRBV7-3; D may be TRBD2 (6 bases). The length of the CDR3 is 12 residues. Deletions cut 4 bases from V and 5 bases from J, with 9 bases between. CDR1 is SGHTA, CDR2 FQGTGA, per germline. CDR3 residues: CASSSGGDEQYF. Written as DNA, the CDR3 is TGTGCCAGCAGCTCCGGAGGGGACGAGCAGTACTTC.

The chain combines TRBV9 with TRBJ1-2, with D unresolved. The CDR3 extends over 16 amino acids. Germline V gene sequence: CDR1 SGDLS, CDR2 YYNGEE. V dropped 3 bases and J dropped 6 bases, with 21 bases sitting between them. CDR3 region: CASSGRLEAQLDGYTF. Written as DNA, the CDR3 is TGTGCCAGCAGCGGTCGTCTAGAGGCCCAGTTGGATGGCTACACCTTC.

The genes are TRBV12-5 and TRBJ2-5; D is perhaps TRBD2 (6 bases). V was cut by 4 bases and J by 1 base, with 7 bases left in between. Per the germline V gene, CDR1 is LGHNT and CDR2 is FRNRAP. The CDR3 consists of 13 residues. CDR3 in DNA: TGTGCTAGTGGTTCTAGCGCCCAAGAGACCCAGTACTTC. Translated: CASGSSAQETQYF.

This chain joins TRBV5-1 and TRBJ2-1; 9 bases map to TRBD2. J lost 6 bases, V lost 1 base, and 8 bases had no gene match. Germline CDR1 and CDR2: SGHRS and YFSETQ. This CDR3 region has 16 residues. As DNA, the CDR3 is TGCGCCAGCAGCTTGAGGTCTAGCGGGGCTCGCAATGAGCAGTTCTTC. Translated: CASSLRSSGARNEQFF.

The CDR3 region is CASSPPDSRGYNEQFF. The CDR3, as DNA: TGTGCCAGCTCACCACCCGACAGTCGGGGGTACAATGAGCAGTTCTTC. The genes are TRBV18 and TRBJ2-1; tentative D call: TRBD2 (6 bases). CDR1 and CDR2 from the germline V gene are KGHSH and LQKENI. Deletions cut 0 bases from V and 4 bases from J, with 13 bases between. This CDR3 region has 16 residues.

The chain recombines TRBV5-5 with TRBJ2-7; 8 nucleotides line up with TRBD2. Germline loops: CDR1 SGHKS, CDR2 YYEKEE (reference sequence). The length of the CDR3 is 14 residues. V was clipped by 4 bases and J by 2 bases; unmatched bases: 5. The CDR3 is CASSSGAGAYEQYF. The DNA for the CDR3 is TGTGCCAGCAGCAGTGGAGCGGGAGCCTACGAGCAGTACTTC.

The rearrangement uses TRBV7-6 and TRBJ2-2; 13 nucleotides match TRBD2. CDR3 size: 18 residues. With 4 bases clipped from V and 5 bases from J, the junction kept 10 bases outside the gene matches. The V gene's germline CDR1 is SGHVS and CDR2 FNYEAQ. The CDR3 nucleotides are TGTGCCAGCAGCTGGGGCCGGACTAGCGGGAGTCCTACCGGGGAGCTGTTTTTT. It specifies CASSWGRTSGSPTGELFF.

V is TRBV28 and J is TRBJ1-2, with 11 bases lining up with TRBD1. This CDR3 has 19 amino acids. CDR1 MDHEN and CDR2 SYDVKM come from the germline V gene. J gave up 4 bases and V 5 bases, and 18 bases lay outside the gene matches. CDR3 in DNA: TGTGCCAGCAGTCCACTAAAACCCGGACAGGGGGCGATGTTCTATGGCTACACCTTC. This translates into CASSPLKPGQGAMFYGYTF.

This chain joins TRBV9 and TRBJ2-7; no definite D call. V lost 2 bases and J lost 2, with 11 bases in between. The CDR3 has 14 amino acids. Germline V lookup: CDR1 SGDLS, CDR2 YYNGEE. The CDR3 here is CASSVASSPYEQYF. CDR3 nucleotide sequence: TGTGCCAGCAGCGTGGCTAGTTCCCCCTACGAGCAGTACTTC.

This clone is a singleton in its sample. The V call is TRBV7-6, the J call TRBJ1-6, with a tentative D call TRBD1 (5 bases). With 0 bases removed from V and 10 bases from J, the gap between germline ends came to 10 bases. The CDR3 sequence is 14 residues long. Germline values: CDR1 SGHVS, CDR2 FNYEAQ. CDR3 coding DNA: TGTGCCAGCAGCTTAGCCCAGGGCCGATCACCCCTCCACTTT. It encodes CASSLAQGRSPLHF.

Points on this clone: The junction differs from germline at one of its ends, possibly a read error. The chain combines TRBV10-3 with TRBJ1-2; TRBD1 might be the D (5 bases). Germline CDR1 reads ENHRY; CDR2 reads SYGVKD. The CDR3 runs to 13 residues. CDR3 sequence reads: CAISEAGPPEIVF. For the CDR3, the DNA is TGTGCCATCAGTGAGGCGGGACCGCCCGAGATTGTTTTC.

The V gene is TRBV12-2, the J gene TRBJ1-2; the table's D call TRBD1 went unverified against the DNA. TRBV12-2 is shown as a pseudogene. The CDR3 covers 18 residues. CDR3 region: CASRLAPTGGLPFYGYTF. The CDR3 coding sequence is TGTGCAAGTCGCTTAGCGCCGACAGGGGGCTTACCTTTTTATGGCTACACCTTC.

J is TRBJ2-2 and V is TRBV11-2; TRBD2 agrees at 10 bases. The junction had 8 bases not matched to a gene; V was cut back by 2 bases and J by 2 bases. The germline gives CDR1 SGHAT, CDR2 FQNNGV. The CDR3 spans 18 residues. The CDR3 coding sequence is TGTGCCAGCAGCTTACCAGGGGGACTAGCGCAAAACACCGGGGAGCTGTTTTTT. Protein product: CASSLPGGLAQNTGELFF.

This rearrangement joins TRBV6-5 to TRBJ1-5, with 8 positions matching TRBD1. V trimming: 6 bases; J trimming: 5 bases; junction bases outside the gene matches: 9. The germline gives CDR1 MNHEY, CDR2 SVGAGI. The CDR3 covers 15 residues. CDR3 sequence (DNA): TGTGCCAGCAGCCCGGACAGGGTAAATTATCAGCCCCAGCATTTT. Translating it yields CASSPDRVNYQPQHF.